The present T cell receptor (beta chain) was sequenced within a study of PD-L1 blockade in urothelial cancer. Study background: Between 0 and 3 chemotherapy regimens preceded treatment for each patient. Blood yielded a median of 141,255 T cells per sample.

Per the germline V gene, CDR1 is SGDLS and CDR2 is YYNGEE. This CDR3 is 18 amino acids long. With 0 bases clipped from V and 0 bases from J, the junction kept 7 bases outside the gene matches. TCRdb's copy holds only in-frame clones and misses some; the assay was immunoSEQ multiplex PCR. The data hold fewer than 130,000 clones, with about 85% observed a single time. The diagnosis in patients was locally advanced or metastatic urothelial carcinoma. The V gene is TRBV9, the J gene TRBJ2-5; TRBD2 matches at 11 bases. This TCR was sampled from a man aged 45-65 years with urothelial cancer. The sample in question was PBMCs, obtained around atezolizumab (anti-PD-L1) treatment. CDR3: CASSVGLGTSGYQETQYF. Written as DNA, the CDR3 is TGTGCCAGCAGCGTAGGGCTTGGGACTAGCGGTTACCAAGAGACCCAGTACTTC. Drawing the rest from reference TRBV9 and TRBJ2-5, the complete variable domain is DSGVTQTPKHLITATGQRVTLRCSPRSGDLSVYWYQQSLDQGLQFLIQYYNGEERAKGNILERFSAQQFPDLHSELNLSSLELGDSALYFCASSVGLGTSGYQETQYFGPGTRLLVL.